Reported below is one T cell receptor (beta chain). Its antigen is currently unknown. Deletions cut 10 bases from V and 12 bases from J, with 24 bases between. CDR3 length: 13 amino acids. In germline, CDR1 is MDHEN, CDR2 SYDVKM. The data originate from a study of cytomegalovirus exposure and HLA in healthy donors. Findings of the study overall: Trimming of TCR beta V- and J-genes showed a link, identified in a later analysis, to a missense DCLRE1C variant.

The PCR contained 60 Vbeta and 13 Jbeta primers. Sequenced by immunoSEQ multiplex PCR; TCRdb stores in-frame clones only, minus some. The sample records 150,000 to 200,000 clones, about 81% being singletons. The origin of this receptor is a woman younger than 35 in good health and CMV-seropositive. Specimen: PBMCs. The rearrangement uses TRBV28 and TRBJ1-1; D gene unclear. The CDR3 region is CATNLQSQALTFF. The CDR3 DNA reads as TGTGCCACCAACCTACAGTCTCAGGCGCTAACTTTCTTT.